The 28 T cell receptor beta chains listed next were all sequenced from one sample in a study of persistence of HIV-infected CD4 T cells. Cells were stimulated nonspecifically with anti-CD3/anti-CD28 magnetic beads. Sorting of responding CD4+ T cells relied on upregulated CD40 ligand together with CD69. These TCRs are of unknown antigen specificity. The libraries were made with immunoSEQ version 4 in survey mode. TCRdb keeps only in-frame clones here, not all; method: immunoSEQ multiplex PCR. The sample holds about 43,000 clones, 89% seen once. This specimen consisted of CD4+ T cells sorted from PBMCs after approximately 19-hour stimulation, obtained from a patient who received antiretroviral therapy. The origin of the receptors is an adult man with HIV who was CMV-seropositive.

This clone has a handful of counts. This rearrangement joins TRBV28 to TRBJ1-2; a possible D gene is TRBD1 (6 bases). CDR3 length: 17 amino acids. V gave up 1 base and J gave up 7 bases, with 22 bases separating them. The germline V gene has CDR1 MDHEN and CDR2 SYDVKM. The CDR3: CASSLSQDRPVAGGYTF. The CDR3, as DNA: TGTGCCAGCAGTTTATCGCAGGACAGACCTGTTGCGGGTGGCTACACCTTC.

The chain recombines TRBV19 with TRBJ2-3; 11 bases fit TRBD2. Germline assignment: CDR1 LNHDA and CDR2 SQIVND (reference sequence). This CDR3 region has 14 residues. V gave up 7 bases and J gave up 4 bases; unmatched junction bases: 4. The CDR3 sequence: CASNLAGGSDTQYF. In DNA form, the CDR3 reads TGTGCCAGTAATCTAGCGGGGGGATCAGATACGCAGTATTTT.

The rearrangement links TRBV14 to TRBJ1-4, with TRBD1 as a possible D gene (6 bases). V gave up 4 bases and J gave up 6 bases, with 15 bases separating them. CDR3 size: 15 residues. CDR1 is SGHDN, CDR2 FVKESK, per germline. As DNA, the CDR3 is TGTGCCAGCAGCCCCGCGTCAGGGGTATATGAAAAACTGTTTTTT. Translation gives CASSPASGVYEKLFF.

The rearrangement uses TRBV7-6 and TRBJ2-2; TRBD1 matches at 8 bases. V shed 3 bases, J shed 5 bases, and the junction held 2 bases outside the gene matches. Germline CDR1 and CDR2: SGHVS and FNYEAQ. CDR3 size: 14 residues. The CDR3 sequence: CASSLQGATGELFF. The DNA of the CDR3 is TGTGCCAGCAGCTTGCAGGGGGCAACCGGGGAGCTGTTTTTT.

V and J are TRBV5-1 and TRBJ2-1; D is tentatively TRBD1 or TRBD2 (5 bases each). CDR1 SGHRS and CDR2 YFSETQ come from the germline V gene. This CDR3 comprises 14 residues. With 4 bases removed from V and 8 bases from J, the gap between germline ends came to 16 bases. The CDR3 spells CASSPGTANDEQFF. In DNA, the CDR3 is TGCGCCAGCAGCCCGGGGACGGCGAACGATGAGCAGTTCTTC.

The J gene is TRBJ2-2, the V gene TRBV3-1 (or the pseudogene TRBV3-2), with D perhaps given as TRBD1 or TRBD2 (5 bases each). Trimming shortened V by 5 bases and J by 1 base, and 14 bases separated the two germline ends. From germline, CDR1 is LGHDT and CDR2 YNNKEL (reference sequence). The CDR3 is 16 amino acids. CDR3 DNA sequence: TGTGCCAGCAGCACGGCAACGGGGCGGAACACCGGGGAGCTGTTTTTT. Residues: CASSTATGRNTGELFF.

This clone is a singleton in its sample. CDR3 in DNA: TGTGCCAGCACGGGGACAGGGGTACCAGGGGCTTCCAGCTCCTACGAGCAGTACTTC. It is translated as CASTGTGVPGASSSYEQYF. The rearrangement uses TRBV2 and TRBJ2-7; 10 bases match TRBD1. Germline CDR1 and CDR2: SNHLY and FYNNEI. The J segment lost 0 bases and the V segment lost 7 bases, leaving 18 bases of the junction unmatched. CDR3 length: 19 residues.

This clone came up once. The gene calls are TRBV18 and TRBJ1-2, with a tentative D call TRBD1 (6 bases). The CDR3 has 15 amino acids. The V and J ends lost 2 bases and 1 base respectively, with 11 bases between them. Looked up from germline, CDR1 is KGHSH and CDR2 is LQKENI. In DNA, the CDR3 is TGTGCCAGCTCACCATCCGCAGGGGTTAACTATGGCTACACCTTC. This gives the protein CASSPSAGVNYGYTF.

The V gene is TRBV4-2, the J gene TRBJ2-3, with TRBD2 identical over 13 bases. This CDR3 region has 17 residues. V gave up 2 bases and J gave up 5 bases; unmatched junction bases: 7. CDR1 is LGHNA and CDR2 is YNFKEQ in the germline V gene. In DNA, the CDR3 is TGTGCCAGCAGCCAAAGGACTAGCGGGGGCCCCAAAGATACGCAGTATTTT. Protein sequence: CASSQRTSGGPKDTQYF.

This rearrangement joins TRBV6-1 to TRBJ1-5; 8 bases are shared with TRBD1. This CDR3 spans 16 amino acids. The germline V gene has CDR1 MNHNS and CDR2 SASEGT. V dropped 4 bases and J dropped 2; count of bases not matched to a gene: 7. This CDR3 reads CASSGRDRRGNQPQHF. Here the CDR3 DNA reads TGTGCCAGCAGTGGACGGGACAGGAGAGGCAATCAGCCCCAGCATTTT.

V and J are TRBV2 and TRBJ1-1; 8 bases match TRBD1. The CDR3 covers 15 residues. In germline, CDR1 is SNHLY, CDR2 FYNNEI. Trimming at V came to 6 bases and at J to 4 bases, leaving 10 bases not matched to a gene. This chain's CDR3 is CASSQGAPASTEAFF. Written as DNA, the CDR3 is TGTGCCAGCAGCCAGGGGGCTCCTGCCTCCACTGAAGCTTTCTTT.

This chain links TRBV3-1 (or the pseudogene TRBV3-2) with TRBJ1-2, with D possibly matching TRBD1 (6 bases). V lost 4 bases and J 7 bases, leaving 16 bases between the germline ends. Germline CDR1 reads LGHDT; CDR2 reads YNNKEL (reference sequence). This CDR3 has 14 residues. CDR3 coding DNA: TGTGCCAGCAGCCGAGAGGGGGGGGGCAGTGGCTACACCTTC. Its translation: CASSREGGGSGYTF.

The CDR3 DNA reads TGTGCCAGCAGACGGGGGTTAACCGGGGAGCTGTTTTTT. Translating gives CASRRGLTGELFF. The rearrangement joins TRBV2 to TRBJ2-2; D might be TRBD2 (6 bases). Between the trimmed V and J ends, which lost 6 bases and 5 bases, there was a span of 10 bases. This CDR3 is built from 13 residues. Germline V gives CDR1 SNHLY, CDR2 FYNNEI.

By sample fraction, this clone is medium-sized. The rearrangement joins TRBV19 to TRBJ1-4; no clear D gene. V was cut by 7 bases and J by 0 bases, with 12 bases left in between. The CDR3 is 15 residues long. In germline, CDR1 is LNHDA, CDR2 SQIVND (reference sequence). CDR3: CASKRDDATNEKLFF. The CDR3 coding sequence is TGTGCCAGTAAGAGGGATGATGCAACTAATGAAAAACTGTTTTTT. Supplemented by reference TRBV19 and TRBJ1-4, the full variable domain reads DGGITQSPKYLFRKEGQNVTLSCEQNLNHDAMYWYRQDPGQGLRLIYYSQIVNDFQKGDIAEGYSVSREKKESFPLTVTSAQKNPTAFYLCASKRDDATNEKLFFGSGTQLSVL.

The chain recombines TRBV5-1 with TRBJ2-3; perhaps D is TRBD1 or TRBD2 (6 bases each). Trimming stripped 3 bases from V and 1 base from J, with 15 bases between. Germline CDR1 is SGHRS and CDR2 is YFSETQ. This CDR3 comprises 16 residues. CDR3 region: CASSSTGGSGTDTQYF. DNA of the CDR3: TGCGCCAGCAGCTCGACCGGGGGCTCAGGCACAGATACGCAGTATTTT.

V and J are TRBV28 and TRBJ1-1; D may be TRBD1 (5 bases). The CDR3 consists of 12 residues. V lost 6 bases to trimming and J lost 9 bases, with 14 bases between them. Germline CDR1 and CDR2: MDHEN and SYDVKM. In DNA form, the CDR3 reads TGTGCCAGCAGCTCAGGGACGTGGAAAGCTTTCTTT. Translated: CASSSGTWKAFF.

CDR3 nucleotide sequence: TGTGCCAGTAGTACGTACGGTCAGCCCCAGCATTTT. Translating gives CASSTYGQPQHF. The chain employs TRBV19 and TRBJ1-5; D ambiguous. The V gene's germline CDR1 is LNHDA and CDR2 SQIVND (reference sequence). V shed 4 bases and J shed 6 bases, with 7 bases lying between them. The CDR3 extends over 12 amino acids. Full variable domain (missing parts from reference TRBV19 and TRBJ1-5): DGGITQSPKYLFRKEGQNVTLSCEQNLNHDAMYWYRQDPGQGLRLIYYSQIVNDFQKGDIAEGYSVSREKKESFPLTVTSAQKNPTAFYLCASSTYGQPQHFGDGTRLSIL.

The table lists this clone with a few counts. The chain joins TRBV6-5 to TRBJ1-2; 9 bases match TRBD1. Trimming removed 4 bases from V and 4 bases from J; junction bases left unmatched: 7. The CDR3 has 15 amino acids. Germline-derived CDR1 and CDR2 are MNHEY and SVGAGI. Written as DNA, the CDR3 is TGTGCCAGCAGTTTATACAGGGGGCTGAGCTATGGCTACACCTTC. Its translation is CASSLYRGLSYGYTF.

This chain connects TRBV5-1 to TRBJ2-2; D may be TRBD1 or TRBD2 (6 bases each). Trimming pared 6 bases from V and 3 bases from J, leaving 15 bases between. CDR1 is SGHRS, CDR2 YFSETQ, per germline. This CDR3 contains 15 residues. The CDR3 here is CASKWGAVDTGELFF. The CDR3 bases are TGCGCCAGCAAGTGGGGGGCCGTAGACACCGGGGAGCTGTTTTTT. The full variable domain, with the rest looked up from reference TRBV5-1 and TRBJ2-2, is KAGVTQTPRYLIKTRGQQVTLSCSPISGHRSVSWYQQTPGQGLQFLFEYFSETQRNKGNFPGRFSGRQFSNSRSEMNVSTLELGDSALYLCASKWGAVDTGELFFGEGSRLTVL.

The chain carries TRBV2 and TRBJ2-5; 8 bases fit TRBD1. The germline gives CDR1 SNHLY, CDR2 FYNNEI. The CDR3 has 12 amino acids. J lost 1 base, V lost 9 bases, and 1 base had no gene match. The CDR3 DNA reads as TGTGCCAGTGGACAGGGCCAAGAGACCCAGTACTTC. Translated, it gives CASGQGQETQYF.

This clone was found once. The chain couples TRBV6-5 to TRBJ1-5; TRBD1 matches 7 bases. Per the germline V gene, CDR1 is MNHEY and CDR2 is SVGAGI. Trimming at V came to 6 bases and at J to 3 bases, leaving 8 bases not matched to a gene. CDR3 size: 15 residues. CDR3 sequence: CASRVDRAFNQPQHF. The DNA of the CDR3 is TGTGCCAGCAGAGTAGACAGGGCCTTCAATCAGCCCCAGCATTTT.

This rearrangement joins TRBV3-1 (or the pseudogene TRBV3-2) to TRBJ2-5, with 8 nucleotides matching TRBD1. V was clipped by 4 bases and J by 5 bases; unmatched bases: 6. Germline CDR1 LGHDT, CDR2 YNNKEL (reference sequence). The CDR3 is made up of 14 amino acids. CDR3 region: CASSRSGGQETQYF. For the CDR3, the DNA is TGTGCCAGCAGCCGATCAGGGGGCCAGGAGACCCAGTACTTC.

This clone was recorded only once. The J gene is TRBJ1-1, the V gene TRBV6-4; the D gene is possibly TRBD1 (5 bases). This CDR3 is built from 13 residues. Per the germline V gene, CDR1 is MRHNA and CDR2 is SNTAGT. Trimming removed 5 bases at V and 5 bases at J, with 12 bases between. In nucleotides, the CDR3 is TGTGCCAGCAGTAGGGAAGAGGGGACTGAAGCTTTCTTT. Protein product: CASSREEGTEAFF.

The chain carries TRBV28 and TRBJ2-4, with D maybe TRBD2 (5 bases). The CDR3 is 15 amino acids. Between the trimmed V and J ends, which lost 3 bases and 2 bases, there was a span of 11 bases. CDR1 is MDHEN and CDR2 is SYDVKM in the germline V gene. The DNA for the CDR3 is TGTGCCAGCAGTTTGGTGGAGCGGACCAAAAACATTCAGTACTTC. Its translation is CASSLVERTKNIQYF.

This clone came up once. The chain links TRBV5-1 to TRBJ1-1; D may be TRBD1 (5 bases). CDR3 size: 15 residues. Per the germline V gene, CDR1 is SGHRS and CDR2 is YFSETQ. Trimming shortened V by 3 bases and J by 2 bases, and 14 bases separated the two germline ends. The CDR3: CASSSDSRVNTEAFF. The CDR3 coding sequence is TGCGCCAGCAGCTCGGATTCCAGGGTTAACACTGAAGCTTTCTTT.

V and J are TRBV20-1 and TRBJ2-3; D remains unclear. Germline V gene sequence: CDR1 DFQATT, CDR2 SNEGSKA (reference sequence). V lost 3 bases to trimming and J lost 6 bases, with 16 bases between them. The CDR3 length is 14 residues. DNA for the CDR3: TGCAGTGCTAGTCAGGCTAGTCCTCGGGATACGCAGTATTTT. Encoded protein: CSASQASPRDTQYF.

V and J are TRBV4-1 and TRBJ1-3, with 7 bases matching TRBD1. J was trimmed by 5 bases and V by 0 bases; bases with no gene match: 7. This CDR3 spans 16 amino acids. Germline CDR1 is MGHRA and CDR2 is YSYEKL. The CDR3 nucleotides read TGCGCCAGCAGCCAAGAAGCCAGGGGGTATAGAAACACCATATATTTT. This sequence encodes CASSQEARGYRNTIYF.

The chain combines TRBV2 with TRBJ2-3; D gene ambiguous. CDR1 and CDR2 (germline): SNHLY, FYNNEI. V was clipped by 9 bases and J by 2 bases, with 12 bases between them. This CDR3 is 13 amino acids long. The CDR3, as DNA: TGTGCCAGTATCCTTCGGGTCACAGATACGCAGTATTTT. Amino acid sequence: CASILRVTDTQYF. The full variable domain, in which reference TRBV2 and TRBJ2-3 provide the parts outside the CDR3, is EPEVTQTPSHQVTQMGQEVILRCVPISNHLYFYWYRQILGQKVEFLVSFYNNEISEKSEIFDDQFSVERPDGSNFTLKIRSTKLEDSAMYFCASILRVTDTQYFGPGTRLTVL.